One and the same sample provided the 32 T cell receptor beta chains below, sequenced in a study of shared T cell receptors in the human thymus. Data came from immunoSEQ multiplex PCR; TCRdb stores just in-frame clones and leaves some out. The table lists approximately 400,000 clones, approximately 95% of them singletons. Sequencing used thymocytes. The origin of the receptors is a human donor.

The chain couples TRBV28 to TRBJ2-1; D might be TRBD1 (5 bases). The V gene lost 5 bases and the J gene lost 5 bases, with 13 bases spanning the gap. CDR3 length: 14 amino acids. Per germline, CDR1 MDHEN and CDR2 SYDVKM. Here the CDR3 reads CASSPRQPNNEQFF. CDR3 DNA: TGTGCCAGCAGTCCCCGACAGCCTAACAATGAGCAGTTCTTC.

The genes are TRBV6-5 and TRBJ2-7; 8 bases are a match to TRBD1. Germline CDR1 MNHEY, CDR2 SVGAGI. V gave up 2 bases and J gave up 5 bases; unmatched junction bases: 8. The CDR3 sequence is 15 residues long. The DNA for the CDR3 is TGTGCCAGCAGTTACCCCCGGACAGGGATCCACGAGCAGTACTTC. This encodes CASSYPRTGIHEQYF.

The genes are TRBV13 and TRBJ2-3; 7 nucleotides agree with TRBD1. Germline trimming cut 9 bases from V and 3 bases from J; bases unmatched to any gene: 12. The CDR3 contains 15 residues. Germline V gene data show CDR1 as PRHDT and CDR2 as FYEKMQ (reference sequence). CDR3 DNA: TGTGCCAGTTCGGTAGGGGCAGGGGGAACAGATACGCAGTATTTT. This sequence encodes CASSVGAGGTDTQYF.

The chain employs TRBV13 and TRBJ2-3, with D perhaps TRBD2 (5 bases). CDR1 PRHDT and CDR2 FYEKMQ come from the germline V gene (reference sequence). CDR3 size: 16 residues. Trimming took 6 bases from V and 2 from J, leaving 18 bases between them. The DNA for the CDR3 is TGTGCCAGCAGTTCGGGCGGGTTGATCCTCACAGATACGCAGTATTTT. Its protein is CASSSGGLILTDTQYF.

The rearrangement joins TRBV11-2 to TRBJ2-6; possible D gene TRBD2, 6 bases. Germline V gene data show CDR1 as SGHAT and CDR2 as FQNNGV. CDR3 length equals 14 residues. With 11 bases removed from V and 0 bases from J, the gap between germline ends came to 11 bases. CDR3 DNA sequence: TGTGCCTGGGCGGGAATCTCTGGGGCCAACGTCCTGACTTTC. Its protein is CAWAGISGANVLTF.

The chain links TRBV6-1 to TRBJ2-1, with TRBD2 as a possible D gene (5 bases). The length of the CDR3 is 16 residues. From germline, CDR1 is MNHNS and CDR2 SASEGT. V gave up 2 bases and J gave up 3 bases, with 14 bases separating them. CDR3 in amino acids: CASSERPGSSYNEQFF. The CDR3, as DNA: TGTGCCAGCAGTGAACGCCCGGGGTCAAGCTACAATGAGCAGTTCTTC.

The DNA for the CDR3 is TGCGCCAGCAACCGAGAACTAGCGGGAGTCGATACGCAGTATTTT. Translated: CASNRELAGVDTQYF. V usage is TRBV5-1 and J usage is TRBJ2-3; 11 bases agree with TRBD2. V lost 6 bases to trimming and J lost 6 bases; unmatched junction nucleotides: 9. This CDR3 spans 15 amino acids. Germline-derived CDR1 and CDR2 are SGHRS and YFSETQ.

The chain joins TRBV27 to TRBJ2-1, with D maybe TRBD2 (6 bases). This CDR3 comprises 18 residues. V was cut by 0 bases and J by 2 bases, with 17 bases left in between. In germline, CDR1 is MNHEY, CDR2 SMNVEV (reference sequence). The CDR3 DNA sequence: TGTGCCAGCAGTTTATCGAGAGGGGCGGGAATCCCCTACAATGAGCAGTTCTTC. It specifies CASSLSRGAGIPYNEQFF.

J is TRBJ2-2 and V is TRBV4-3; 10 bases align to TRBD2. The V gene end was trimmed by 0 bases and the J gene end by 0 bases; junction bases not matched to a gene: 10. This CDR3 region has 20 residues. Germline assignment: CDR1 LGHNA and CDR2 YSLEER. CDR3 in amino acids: CASSQDPGLAAPANTGELFF. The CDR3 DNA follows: TGCGCCAGCAGCCAAGATCCTGGACTAGCGGCCCCCGCGAACACCGGGGAGCTGTTTTTT.

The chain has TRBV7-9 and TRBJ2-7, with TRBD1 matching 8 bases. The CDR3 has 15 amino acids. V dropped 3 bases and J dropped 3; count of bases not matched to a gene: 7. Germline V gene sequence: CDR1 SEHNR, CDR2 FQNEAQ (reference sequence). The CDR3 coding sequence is TGTGCCAGCAGCTTCGACAGGGGCGGAATCTACGAGCAGTACTTC. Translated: CASSFDRGGIYEQYF.

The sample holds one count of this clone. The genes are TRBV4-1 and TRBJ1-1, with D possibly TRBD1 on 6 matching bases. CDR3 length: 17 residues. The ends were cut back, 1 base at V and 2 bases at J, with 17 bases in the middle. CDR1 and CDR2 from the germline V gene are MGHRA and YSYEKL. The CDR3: CASSQGGAPSRNTEAFF. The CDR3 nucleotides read TGCGCCAGCAGCCAAGGGGGGGCCCCAAGCCGCAACACTGAAGCTTTCTTT.

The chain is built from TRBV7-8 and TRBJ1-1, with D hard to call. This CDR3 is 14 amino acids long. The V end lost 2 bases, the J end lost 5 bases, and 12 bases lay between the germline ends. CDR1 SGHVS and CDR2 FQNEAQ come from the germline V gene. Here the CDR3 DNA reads TGTGCCAGCAGCTTATTAGGTTCTGCAACTGAAGCTTTCTTT. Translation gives CASSLLGSATEAFF. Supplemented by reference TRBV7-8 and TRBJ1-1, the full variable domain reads GAGVSQSPRYKVAKRGQDVALRCDPISGHVSLFWYQQALGQGPEFLTYFQNEAQLDKSGLPSDRFFAERPEGSVSTLKIQRTQQEDSAVYLCASSLLGSATEAFFGQGTRLTVV.

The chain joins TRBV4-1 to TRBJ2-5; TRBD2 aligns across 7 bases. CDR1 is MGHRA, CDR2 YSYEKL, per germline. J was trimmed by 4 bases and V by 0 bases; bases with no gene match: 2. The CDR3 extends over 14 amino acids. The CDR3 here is CASSQDREGETQYF. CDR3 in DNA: TGCGCCAGCAGCCAAGACAGGGAGGGAGAGACCCAGTACTTC.

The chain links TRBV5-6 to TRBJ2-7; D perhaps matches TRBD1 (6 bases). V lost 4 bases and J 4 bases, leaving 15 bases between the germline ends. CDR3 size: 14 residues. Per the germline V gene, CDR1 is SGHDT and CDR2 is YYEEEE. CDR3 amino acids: CASSTGTRSYEQYF. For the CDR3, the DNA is TGTGCCAGCAGCACGGGGACACGCTCTTACGAGCAGTACTTC.

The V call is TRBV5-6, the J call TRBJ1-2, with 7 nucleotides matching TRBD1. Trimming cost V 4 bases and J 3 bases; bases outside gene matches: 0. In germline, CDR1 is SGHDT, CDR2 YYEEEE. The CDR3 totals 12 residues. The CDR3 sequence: CASSTGDYGYTF. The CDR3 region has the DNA TGTGCCAGCAGCACAGGGGACTATGGCTACACCTTC.

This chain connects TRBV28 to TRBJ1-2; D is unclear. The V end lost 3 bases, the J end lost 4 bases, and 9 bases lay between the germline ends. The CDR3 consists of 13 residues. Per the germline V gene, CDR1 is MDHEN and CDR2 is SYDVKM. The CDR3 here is CASSFGPVYGYTF. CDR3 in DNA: TGTGCCAGCAGTTTTGGGCCGGTCTATGGCTACACCTTC.

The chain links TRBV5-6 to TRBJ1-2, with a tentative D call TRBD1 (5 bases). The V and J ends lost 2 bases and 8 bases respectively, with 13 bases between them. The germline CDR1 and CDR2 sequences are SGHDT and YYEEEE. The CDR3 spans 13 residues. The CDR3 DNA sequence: TGTGCCAGCAGCTTTGGGCAGGGTAAAGGCTACACCTTC. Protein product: CASSFGQGKGYTF. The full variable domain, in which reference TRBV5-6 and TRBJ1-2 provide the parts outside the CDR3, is DAGVTQSPTHLIKTRGQQVTLRCSPKSGHDTVSWYQQALGQGPQFIFQYYEEEERQRGNFPDRFSGHQFPNYSSELNVNALLLGDSALYLCASSFGQGKGYTFGSGTRLTVV.

In nucleotides, the CDR3 is TGTGCCAGCAGCCGAGGGACTAGCGGGAGGGACGAGCAGTACTTC. It codes for CASSRGTSGRDEQYF. This rearrangement joins TRBV7-9 to TRBJ2-7; 16 nucleotides match TRBD2. V trimming: 5 bases; J trimming: 5 bases; junction bases outside the gene matches: 3. The germline gives CDR1 SEHNR, CDR2 FQNEAQ (reference sequence). The CDR3 sequence is 15 residues long.

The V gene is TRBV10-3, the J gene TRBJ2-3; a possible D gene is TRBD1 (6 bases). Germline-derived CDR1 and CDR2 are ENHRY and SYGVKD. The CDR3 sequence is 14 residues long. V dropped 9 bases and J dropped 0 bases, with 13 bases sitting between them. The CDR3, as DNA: TGTGCCATATTACAGGGATCTAGCACAGATACGCAGTATTTT. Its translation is CAILQGSSTDTQYF.

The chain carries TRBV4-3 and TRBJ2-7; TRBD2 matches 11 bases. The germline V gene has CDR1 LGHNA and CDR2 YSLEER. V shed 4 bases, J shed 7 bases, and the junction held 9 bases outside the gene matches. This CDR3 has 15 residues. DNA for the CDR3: TGCGCCAGCAGCCTTAAACTAGCGGGAGTGTTTGAGCAGTACTTC. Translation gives CASSLKLAGVFEQYF.

The CDR3 coding sequence is TGTGCCAGCAGTCGCCGACCCCGAGGGACTAGCGTTTACAATGAGCAGTTCTTC. It yields the protein CASSRRPRGTSVYNEQFF. The chain links TRBV27 to TRBJ2-1; 10 nucleotides match TRBD2. Germline-derived CDR1 and CDR2 are MNHEY and SMNVEV (reference sequence). The V and J ends lost 5 bases and 4 bases, in that order; junction bases with no gene match: 14. The CDR3 consists of 18 residues.

The CDR3 reads CATSSPHRSSYEQYF. CDR3 coding DNA: TGTGCCACCAGCAGCCCACACCGGAGCTCCTACGAGCAGTACTTC. The chain couples TRBV15 to TRBJ2-7; D unclear. Germline-derived CDR1 and CDR2 are LNHNV and YYDKDF (reference sequence). The CDR3 has 15 amino acids. V was clipped by 3 bases and J by 0 bases, with 12 bases between them.

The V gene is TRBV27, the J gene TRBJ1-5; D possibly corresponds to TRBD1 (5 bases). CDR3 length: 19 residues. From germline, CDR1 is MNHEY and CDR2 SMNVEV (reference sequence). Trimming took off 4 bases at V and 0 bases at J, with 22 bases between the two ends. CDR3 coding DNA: TGTGCCAGCAGTTCCCAAGACCAGACGGGGCCATATAGCAATCAGCCCCAGCATTTT. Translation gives CASSSQDQTGPYSNQPQHF.

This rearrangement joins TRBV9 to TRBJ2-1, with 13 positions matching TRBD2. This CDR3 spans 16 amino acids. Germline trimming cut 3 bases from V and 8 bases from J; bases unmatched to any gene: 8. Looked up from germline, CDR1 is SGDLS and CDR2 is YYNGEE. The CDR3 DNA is TGTGCCAGCAGCGGGTTACTAGCGGGAGGGCAGGATGAGCAGTTCTTC. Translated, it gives CASSGLLAGGQDEQFF.

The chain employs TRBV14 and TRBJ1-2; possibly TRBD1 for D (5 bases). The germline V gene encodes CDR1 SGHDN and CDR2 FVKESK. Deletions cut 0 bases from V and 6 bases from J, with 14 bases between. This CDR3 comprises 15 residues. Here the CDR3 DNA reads TGTGCCAGCAGCCAAGATTGGGGACGGTTAGATGGCTACACCTTC. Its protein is CASSQDWGRLDGYTF.

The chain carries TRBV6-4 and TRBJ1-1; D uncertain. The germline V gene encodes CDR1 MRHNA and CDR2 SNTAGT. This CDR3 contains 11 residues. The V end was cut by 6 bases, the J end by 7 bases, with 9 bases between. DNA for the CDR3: TGTGCCAGCAGGGCTTGGGATGAAGCTTTCTTT. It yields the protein CASRAWDEAFF.

CDR3 DNA: TGTGCCAGCAGCCAGACGGGTGCACATGGCTACACCTTC. This sequence encodes CASSQTGAHGYTF. The J gene is TRBJ1-2, the V gene TRBV14; D call uncertain. CDR1 is SGHDN and CDR2 is FVKESK in the germline V gene. This CDR3 is built from 13 residues. The V end was cut by 3 bases, the J end by 6 bases, with 11 bases between.

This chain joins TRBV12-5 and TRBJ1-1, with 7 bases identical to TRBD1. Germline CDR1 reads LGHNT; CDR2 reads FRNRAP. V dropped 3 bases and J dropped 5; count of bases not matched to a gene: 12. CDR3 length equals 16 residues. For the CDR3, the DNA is TGTGCTAGTGGTTTCATTCTCGACAGGGTGAGGACTGAAGCTTTCTTT. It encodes CASGFILDRVRTEAFF.

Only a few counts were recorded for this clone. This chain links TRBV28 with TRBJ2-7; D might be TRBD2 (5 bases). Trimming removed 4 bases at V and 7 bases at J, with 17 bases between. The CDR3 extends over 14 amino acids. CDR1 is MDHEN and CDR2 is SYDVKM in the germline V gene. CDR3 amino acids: CASSWRRQLLEQYF. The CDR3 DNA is TGTGCCAGCAGTTGGAGGAGGCAACTCTTGGAGCAGTACTTC.

For the CDR3, the DNA is TGTGCCAGCAGCAAAATTCGGGGAGTCACTGAAGCTTTCTTT. Its translation is CASSKIRGVTEAFF. J is TRBJ1-1 and V is TRBV7-9; D gene uncertain. The germline CDR1 and CDR2 sequences are SEHNR and FQNEAQ (reference sequence). V was cut by 5 bases and J by 4 bases, with 14 bases left in between. CDR3 size: 14 residues. Full variable domain (rest looked up from reference TRBV7-9 and TRBJ1-1): DTGVSQNPRHKITKRGQNVTFRCDPISEHNRLYWYRQTLGQGPEFLTYFQNEAQLEKSRLLSDRFSAERPKGSFSTLEIQRTEQGDSAMYLCASSKIRGVTEAFFGQGTRLTVV.

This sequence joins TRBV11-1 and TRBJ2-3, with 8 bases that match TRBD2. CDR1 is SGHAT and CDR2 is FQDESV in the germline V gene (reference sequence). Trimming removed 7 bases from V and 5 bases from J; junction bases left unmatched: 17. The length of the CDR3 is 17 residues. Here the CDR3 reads CASTSREGLAFLDTQYF. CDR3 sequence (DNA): TGTGCCAGCACCTCACGGGAGGGGCTAGCTTTTTTAGATACGCAGTATTTT.

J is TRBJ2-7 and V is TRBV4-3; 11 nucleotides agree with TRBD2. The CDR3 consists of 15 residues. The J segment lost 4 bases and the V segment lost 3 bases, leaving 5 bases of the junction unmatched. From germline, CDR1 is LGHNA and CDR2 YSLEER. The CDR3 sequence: CASSQKASGRYEQYF. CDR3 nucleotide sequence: TGCGCCAGCAGCCAGAAGGCTAGCGGGAGGTACGAGCAGTACTTC.